The 7 T cell receptor beta chains in this list originate from one sample, sequenced in a study of shared clonotypes between healthy human individuals (dated by TCRdb to the early 2020s). The method behind the library was the immunoSEQ multiplex PCR assay. TCRdb obtained this table from immuneACCESS and retained in-frame rearrangements with V and J assigned. These tables miss some clones; where compared with another copy, unresolved V genes account for less than half of the shortfall, and the remainder is unexplained. Counted in this sample were some 650,000 clones; less than 98% of them appeared once. Around 0.058% of the sample lies in the top ten. Specimen: naive CD4+ T cells sorted from blood. The sample's cell subset or site label, decoded: CD45RA+ positively selected. Source of these receptors: a woman aged 25 to 39 in good health.

This chain links TRBV28 with TRBJ2-7; tentative D call: TRBD1 (5 bases). This CDR3 region has 15 residues. Germline V CDR1 and CDR2: MDHEN, SYDVKM. The ends were cut back, 3 bases at V and 7 bases at J, with 19 bases in the middle. The CDR3 coding sequence is TGTGCCAGCAGTTTCCCAGGGTATCTCTCAGGGGAGCAGTACTTC. Amino acids: CASSFPGYLSGEQYF.

The V call is TRBV28, the J call TRBJ2-5, with 7 nucleotides matching TRBD1. After removal of 3 bases from V and 11 bases from J, the junction contained 9 bases not matched to a gene. This CDR3 region has 13 residues. CDR1 is MDHEN and CDR2 is SYDVKM in the germline V gene. The CDR3 spells CASSLDRLGEQYF. The CDR3 DNA follows: TGTGCCAGCAGTTTGGACAGGCTAGGAGAGCAGTACTTC.

V is TRBV5-5 and J is TRBJ1-4; no definite D call. Germline CDR1 SGHKS, CDR2 YYEKEE (reference sequence). V shed 4 bases and J shed 0 bases, with 7 bases lying between them. There are 14 residues in the CDR3. The CDR3 region has the DNA TGTGCCAGCAGCCAAGATGCAACTAATGAAAAACTGTTTTTT. Translated, it gives CASSQDATNEKLFF. Full variable domain (rest looked up from reference TRBV5-5 and TRBJ1-4): DAGVTQSPTHLIKTRGQQVTLRCSPISGHKSVSWYQQVLGQGPQFIFQYYEKEERGRGNFPDRFSARQFPNYSSELNVNALLLGDSALYLCASSQDATNEKLFFGSGTQLSVL.

J is TRBJ2-2 and V is TRBV5-1; 7 bases agree with TRBD2. CDR1 SGHRS and CDR2 YFSETQ come from the germline V gene. V was clipped by 0 bases and J by 0 bases; unmatched bases: 2. The CDR3 spans 16 residues. CDR3 amino acids: CASSLGLAANTGELFF. For the CDR3, the DNA is TGCGCCAGCAGCTTGGGGCTAGCGGCGAACACCGGGGAGCTGTTTTTT.

The J gene is TRBJ2-1, the V gene TRBV5-1; 9 nucleotides match TRBD1. V shed 1 base, J shed 8 bases, and the junction held 1 base outside the gene matches. The CDR3 totals 13 residues. The V gene's germline CDR1 is SGHRS and CDR2 YFSETQ. The CDR3 is CASSLRQGDEQFF. The DNA for the CDR3 is TGCGCCAGCAGCTTGAGACAGGGGGATGAGCAGTTCTTC. Based on the CDR3 plus reference TRBV5-1 and TRBJ2-1, the full variable domain is KAGVTQTPRYLIKTRGQQVTLSCSPISGHRSVSWYQQTPGQGLQFLFEYFSETQRNKGNFPGRFSGRQFSNSRSEMNVSTLELGDSALYLCASSLRQGDEQFFGPGTRLTVL.

This chain connects TRBV18 to TRBJ1-1, with unresolved D. Germline CDR1 reads KGHSH; CDR2 reads LQKENI. The CDR3 is made up of 16 amino acids. Trimming cost V 1 base and J 3 bases, with 15 bases left between them. CDR3 DNA: TGTGCCAGCTCACCACGAATGGGTAAGGAAGACACTGAAGCTTTCTTT. This encodes CASSPRMGKEDTEAFF.

The chain links TRBV27 to TRBJ2-3, with TRBD2 matching 7 bases. There are 16 residues in the CDR3. V dropped 4 bases and J dropped 6; count of bases not matched to a gene: 13. Germline V CDR1 and CDR2: MNHEY, SMNVEV (reference sequence). The CDR3 loop reads CASSSPAGSSIDTQYF. Here the CDR3 DNA reads TGTGCCAGCAGTTCTCCAGCGGGGTCCAGTATCGATACGCAGTATTTT.